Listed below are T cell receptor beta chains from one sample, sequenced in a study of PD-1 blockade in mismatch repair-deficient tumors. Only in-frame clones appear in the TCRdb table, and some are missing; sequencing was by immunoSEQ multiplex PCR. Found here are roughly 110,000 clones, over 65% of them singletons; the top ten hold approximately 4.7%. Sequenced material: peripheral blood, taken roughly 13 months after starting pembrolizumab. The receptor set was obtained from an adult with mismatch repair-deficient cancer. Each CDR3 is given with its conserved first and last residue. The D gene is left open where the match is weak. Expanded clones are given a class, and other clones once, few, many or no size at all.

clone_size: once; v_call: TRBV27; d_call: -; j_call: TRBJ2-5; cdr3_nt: TGTGCCAGCAGTTTATCGGCCGGGTACCAAGAGACCCAGTACTTC; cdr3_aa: CASSLSAGYQETQYF
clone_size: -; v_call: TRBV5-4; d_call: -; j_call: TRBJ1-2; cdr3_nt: TGTGCCAGCAGCTTCGGCGGAGGCGACGGCTACACCTTC; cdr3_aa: CASSFGGGDGYTF
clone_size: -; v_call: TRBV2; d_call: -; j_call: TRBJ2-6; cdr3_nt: TGTGCCAGCAGTCTTGGTATGGGTGCTGGGGCCAACGTCCTGACTTTC; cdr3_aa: CASSLGMGAGANVLTF
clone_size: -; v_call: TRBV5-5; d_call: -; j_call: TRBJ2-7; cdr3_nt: TGTGCCAGCAGCCCCAGGGACGAGCAGTACTTC; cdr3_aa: CASSPRDEQYF
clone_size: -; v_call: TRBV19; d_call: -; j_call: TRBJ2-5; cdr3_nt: TGTGCCAGTAGTATCCGCCTCTGGGGCCACCAAGAGACCCAGTACTTC; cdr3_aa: CASSIRLWGHQETQYF
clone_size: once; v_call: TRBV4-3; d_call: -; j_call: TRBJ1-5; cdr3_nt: TGCGCCAGCAGCCAAGAAATCGTGAGCCGGCCCCAGCATTTT; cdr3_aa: CASSQEIVSRPQHF
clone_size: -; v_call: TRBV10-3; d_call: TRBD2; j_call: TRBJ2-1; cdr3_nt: TGTGCCATCAGTGAGTCCCGGAAGCGGGGGGTCAATGAGCAGTTCTTC; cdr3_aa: CAISESRKRGVNEQFF
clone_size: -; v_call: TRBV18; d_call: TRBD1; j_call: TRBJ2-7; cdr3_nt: TGTGCCAGCTCTCCCGGGACAGGGGCTCCGGGCGAGCAGTACTTC; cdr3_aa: CASSPGTGAPGEQYF
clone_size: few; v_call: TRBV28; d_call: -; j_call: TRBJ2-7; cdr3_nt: TGTGCCAGCACCCAGGGGGGCAACAGATACGAGCAGTACTTC; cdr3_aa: CASTQGGNRYEQYF
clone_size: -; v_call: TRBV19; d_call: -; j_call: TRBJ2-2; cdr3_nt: TGTGCCAGTAGTATAGTAGGCGGGGGCCTCGGGGAGCTGTTTTTT; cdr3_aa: CASSIVGGGLGELFF
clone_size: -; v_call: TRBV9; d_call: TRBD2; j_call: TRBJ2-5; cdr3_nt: TGTGCCAGCAGCTCACGAGACGCGGGAGGGTCTGAGACCCAGTACTTC; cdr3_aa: CASSSRDAGGSETQYF
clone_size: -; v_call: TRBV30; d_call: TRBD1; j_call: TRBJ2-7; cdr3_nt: TGTGCCTGGAGTGTAGGGGGACAGGGCTACGAGCAGTACTTC; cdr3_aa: CAWSVGGQGYEQYF
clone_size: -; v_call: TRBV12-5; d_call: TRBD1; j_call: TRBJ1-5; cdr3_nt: TGTGCTAGTGGTTTGATTGACCTCGACAGGGGAGGTCAGCCCCAGCATTTT; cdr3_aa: CASGLIDLDRGGQPQHF
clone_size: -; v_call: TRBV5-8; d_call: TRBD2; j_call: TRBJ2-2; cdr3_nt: TGTGCCAGCAGCTTCCTCCGGGAGGCGTACACCGGGGAGCTGTTTTTT; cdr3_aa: CASSFLREAYTGELFF
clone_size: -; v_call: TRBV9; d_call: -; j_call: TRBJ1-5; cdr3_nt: TGTGCCAGCAGCGTTGATGGAGGTTTTCAGCCCCAGCATTTT; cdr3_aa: CASSVDGGFQPQHF
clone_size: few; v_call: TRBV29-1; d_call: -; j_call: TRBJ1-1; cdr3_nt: TGCAGCGTTGAAGAAATGGCGCGCTCTGAAGCTTTCTTT; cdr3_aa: CSVEEMARSEAFF
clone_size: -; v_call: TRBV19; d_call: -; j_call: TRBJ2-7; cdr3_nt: TGTGCCAGTAGTATCCCGGGCACCTACGAGCAGTACTTC; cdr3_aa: CASSIPGTYEQYF
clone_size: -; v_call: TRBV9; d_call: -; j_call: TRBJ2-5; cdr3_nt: TGTGCCAGCAGCTCCTACGGGACCCAAGAGACCCAGTACTTC; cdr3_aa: CASSSYGTQETQYF
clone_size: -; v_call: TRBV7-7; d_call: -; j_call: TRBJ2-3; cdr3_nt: TGTGCTAGCAGCTTAGACCAGTCAGATACGCAGTATTTT; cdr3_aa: CASSLDQSDTQYF
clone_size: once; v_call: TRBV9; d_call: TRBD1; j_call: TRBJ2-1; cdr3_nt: TGTGCCAGCAGCCGGACAGGGGTTAACAATGAGCAGTTCTTC; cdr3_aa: CASSRTGVNNEQFF
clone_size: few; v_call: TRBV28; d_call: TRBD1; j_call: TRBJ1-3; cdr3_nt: TGTGCCAGCAGACAGCCAGGGGGGGTAAACACCATATATTTT; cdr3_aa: CASRQPGGVNTIYF
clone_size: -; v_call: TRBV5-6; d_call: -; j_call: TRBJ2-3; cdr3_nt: TGTGCCAGCAGCTTGAAAGGGGTAGATACGCAGTATTTT; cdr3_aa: CASSLKGVDTQYF
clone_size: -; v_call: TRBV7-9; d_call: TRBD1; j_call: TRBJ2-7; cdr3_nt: TGTGCCAGCAGCTCATTGACAGGGGGTCTTACTGTGCAGTACTTC; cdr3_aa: CASSSLTGGLTVQYF
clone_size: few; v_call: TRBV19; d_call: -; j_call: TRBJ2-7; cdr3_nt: TGTGCCAGTAGTCCCTCAGGGTTCGAGCAGTACTTC; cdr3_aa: CASSPSGFEQYF
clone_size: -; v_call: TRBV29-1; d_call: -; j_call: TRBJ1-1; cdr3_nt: TGCAGCGTTGGCCGCGGGAACACTGAAGCTTTCTTT; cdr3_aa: CSVGRGNTEAFF
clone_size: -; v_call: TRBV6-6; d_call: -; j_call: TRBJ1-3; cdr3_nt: TGTGCCAGCAGTTACGCGGTGGACGGAGCTGGAAACACCATATATTTT; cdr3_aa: CASSYAVDGAGNTIYF
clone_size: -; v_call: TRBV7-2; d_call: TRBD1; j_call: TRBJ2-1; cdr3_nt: TGTGCCAGCAGCTTAGGGACAGGGAGCGAGGCCTACAATGAGCAGTTCTTC; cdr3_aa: CASSLGTGSEAYNEQFF
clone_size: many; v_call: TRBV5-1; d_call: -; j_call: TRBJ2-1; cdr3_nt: TGCGCCAGCAGCTTACGTAATGAGCAGTTCTTC; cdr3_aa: CASSLRNEQFF
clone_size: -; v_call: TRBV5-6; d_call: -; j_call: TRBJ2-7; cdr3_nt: TGTGCCAGCAGCTCGCAGGAGTACGAGCAGTACTTC; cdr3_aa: CASSSQEYEQYF
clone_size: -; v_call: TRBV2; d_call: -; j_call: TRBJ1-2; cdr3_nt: TGTGCCAGCAGCGAAACCGAAAACTATGGCTACACCTTC; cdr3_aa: CASSETENYGYTF
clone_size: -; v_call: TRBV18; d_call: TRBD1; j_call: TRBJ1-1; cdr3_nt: TGTGCCAGCTCATTAGGACAGGCCCGGGGGGCGGGTGAAGCTTTCTTT; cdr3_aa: CASSLGQARGAGEAFF
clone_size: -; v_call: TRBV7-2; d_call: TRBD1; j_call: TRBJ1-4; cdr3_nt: TGTGCCAGCAGCTTAGCTGGGACAGGGGATGAAAAACTGTTTTTT; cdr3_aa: CASSLAGTGDEKLFF
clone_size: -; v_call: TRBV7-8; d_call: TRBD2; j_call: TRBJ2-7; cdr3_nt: TGTGCCAGCAGCCCCCGGGGGGTCGAGCAGTACTTC; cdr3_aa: CASSPRGVEQYF
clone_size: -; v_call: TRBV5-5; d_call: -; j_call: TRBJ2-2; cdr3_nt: TGTGCCAGCAGCCTCCAAGTTCCTGCGAACACCGGGGAGCTGTTTTTT; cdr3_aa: CASSLQVPANTGELFF
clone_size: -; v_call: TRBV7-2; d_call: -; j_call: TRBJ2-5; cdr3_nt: TGTGCCAGCAGCAATGTCGAGACCCAGTACTTC; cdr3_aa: CASSNVETQYF
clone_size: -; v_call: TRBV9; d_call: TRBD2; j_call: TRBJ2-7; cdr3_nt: TGTGCCAGCAGCCCAGGACTAGCCAACGACGAGCAGTACTTC; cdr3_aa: CASSPGLANDEQYF
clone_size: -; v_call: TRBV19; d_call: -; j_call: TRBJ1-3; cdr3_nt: TGTGCCAGTAGTACGTTGGGAAACACCATATATTTT; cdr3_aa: CASSTLGNTIYF
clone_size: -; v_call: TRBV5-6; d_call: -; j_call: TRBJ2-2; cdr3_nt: TGTGCCAGCAGCCCCGGACTAGGGGAGCTGTTTTTT; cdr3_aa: CASSPGLGELFF
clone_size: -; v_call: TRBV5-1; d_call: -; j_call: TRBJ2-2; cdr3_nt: TGCGCCAGCAATGGCAGGGTTTATGGGGAATCCGGGGAGCTGTTTTTT; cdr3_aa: CASNGRVYGESGELFF
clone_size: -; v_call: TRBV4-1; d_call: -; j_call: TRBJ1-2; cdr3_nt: TGCGCCAGCAGCCAAGCCGCACAGCAGGGCTATGGCTACACCTTC; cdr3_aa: CASSQAAQQGYGYTF
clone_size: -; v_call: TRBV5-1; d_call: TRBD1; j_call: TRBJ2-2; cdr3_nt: TGCGCCAGCAGCTCCCCGACAGGGGGCGCCTTTGCCGGGGAGCTGTTTTTT; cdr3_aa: CASSSPTGGAFAGELFF
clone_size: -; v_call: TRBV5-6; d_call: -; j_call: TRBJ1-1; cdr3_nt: TGTGCCAGCAGCTTGGGTCGAGAAGCTTTCTTT; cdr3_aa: CASSLGREAFF
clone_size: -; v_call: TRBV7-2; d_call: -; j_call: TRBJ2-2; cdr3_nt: TGTGCCAGCAGCTTAGGGCCTGCCGCGGGCGGGGAGCTGTTTTTT; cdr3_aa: CASSLGPAAGGELFF
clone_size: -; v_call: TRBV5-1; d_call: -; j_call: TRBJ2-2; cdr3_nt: TGCGCCAGCAGCTATAACACCGGGGAGCTGTTTTTT; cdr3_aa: CASSYNTGELFF
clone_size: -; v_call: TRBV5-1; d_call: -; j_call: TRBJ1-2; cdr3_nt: TGCGCCAGCAGCTTAGATGCCAGTGGGGCGTCGGACTATGGCTACACCTTC; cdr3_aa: CASSLDASGASDYGYTF
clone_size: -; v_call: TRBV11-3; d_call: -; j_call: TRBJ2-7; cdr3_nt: TGTGCCAGCAGCTTAGATTGGAGACAGGTCACTGCCTACGAGCAGTACTTC; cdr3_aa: CASSLDWRQVTAYEQYF
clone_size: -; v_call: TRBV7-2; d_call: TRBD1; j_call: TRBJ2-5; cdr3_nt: TGTGCCAGCAGCGGGGACAGGGGCGGACCTAAATCTCGAGAGACCCAGTACTTC; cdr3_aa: CASSGDRGGPKSRETQYF
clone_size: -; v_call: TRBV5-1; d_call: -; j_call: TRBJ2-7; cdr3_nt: TGCGCCAGTAGACCAGGGGAAGTTAGCTCCTACGAGCAGTACTTC; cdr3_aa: CASRPGEVSSYEQYF
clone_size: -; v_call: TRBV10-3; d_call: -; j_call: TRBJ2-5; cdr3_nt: TGTGCCATCAGTGCCCGGAGGGCTAGCGTGGAAGAGACCCAGTACTTC; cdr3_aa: CAISARRASVEETQYF
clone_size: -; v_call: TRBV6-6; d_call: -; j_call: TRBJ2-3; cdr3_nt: TGTGCCAGCAGAACAGGGAGTTCTAGGGATACGCAGTATTTT; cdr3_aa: CASRTGSSRDTQYF
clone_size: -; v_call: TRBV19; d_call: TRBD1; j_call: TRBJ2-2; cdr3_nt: TGTGCCAGTAGTTTGGACAGGGGCGTCCCCGGGGAGCTGTTTTTT; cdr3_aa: CASSLDRGVPGELFF
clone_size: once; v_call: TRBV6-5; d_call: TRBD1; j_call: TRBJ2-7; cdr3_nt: TGTGCCAGCAGTCCGTACAGGGGGATATACGAGCAGTACTTC; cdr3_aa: CASSPYRGIYEQYF
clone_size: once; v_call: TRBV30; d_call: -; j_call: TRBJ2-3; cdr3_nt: TGTGCCTGGAGTGGGCAGTCTTCAGATACGCAGTATTTT; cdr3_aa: CAWSGQSSDTQYF
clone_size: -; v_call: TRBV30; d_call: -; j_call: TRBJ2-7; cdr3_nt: TGTGCCTGGAGTTGGGGGGACTACGAGCAGTACTTC; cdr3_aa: CAWSWGDYEQYF
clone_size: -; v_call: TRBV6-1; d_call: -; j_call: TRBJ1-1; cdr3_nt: TGTGCCAGCAGTGAAGAGGGTAGAAGGAACACTGAAGCTTTCTTT; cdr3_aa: CASSEEGRRNTEAFF
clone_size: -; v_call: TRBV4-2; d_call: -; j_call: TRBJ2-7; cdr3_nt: TGTGCCAGCAGCCAAGTTGGCCAAATTCTTTCCTACGAGCAGTACTTC; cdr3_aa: CASSQVGQILSYEQYF
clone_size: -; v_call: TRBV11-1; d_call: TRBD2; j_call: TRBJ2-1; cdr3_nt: TGTGCCAGCGGGACTAGCAGTAATGAGCAGTTCTTC; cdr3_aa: CASGTSSNEQFF
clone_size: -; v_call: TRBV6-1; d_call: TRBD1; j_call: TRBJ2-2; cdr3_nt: TGTGCCAGCAGGGCCGGGACAGGGGTTACCGGGGAGCTGTTTTTT; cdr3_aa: CASRAGTGVTGELFF
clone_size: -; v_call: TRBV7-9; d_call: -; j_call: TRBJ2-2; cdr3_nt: TGTGCCAGCAGCGCCAGCACGAACACCGGGGAGCTGTTTTTT; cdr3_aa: CASSASTNTGELFF
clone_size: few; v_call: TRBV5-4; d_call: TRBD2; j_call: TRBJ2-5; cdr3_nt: TGTGCCAGCAGCCCGACTAGCGGGAGAGGGCAAGAGACCCAGTACTTC; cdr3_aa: CASSPTSGRGQETQYF